These T cell receptor beta chains were read from a single sample in a study of technical replicates of blood from a handful of donors. TCRdb's copy holds only in-frame clones and misses some; the assay was immunoSEQ multiplex PCR. Of about 69,000 clones listed, approximately 89% are singletons. The sequencing input was PBMCs. These receptors all stem from a human donor in good health. Some clones in this sample may be carry-over from other donors' samples. CDR3s include the opening cysteine and the closing phenylalanine or tryptophan. D genes are given only for firm matches. Where a row states a size, it is once, few, many or the class of an expanded clone; other rows omit it.

v_call,d_call,j_call,cdr3_length,clone_size,cdr3_nt,cdr3_aa
TRBV19,-,TRBJ2-7,14,-,TGTGCCAGTAGTCAAACCGGGACAACCTACGAGCAGTACTTC,CASSQTGTTYEQYF
TRBV30,-,TRBJ1-2,11,few,TGTGCCCGAAGGGGTTTGGGGGGCTACACCTTC,CARRGLGGYTF
TRBV9,-,TRBJ2-3,15,-,TGTGCCAGCAGCGACCGGGTAGGGGCCACAGATACGCAGTATTTT,CASSDRVGATDTQYF
TRBV6-5,-,TRBJ1-2,12,-,TGTGCCAGCAGTGGTGGGCGGGGTGGCTACACCTTC,CASSGGRGGYTF
TRBV6-6,-,TRBJ2-7,14,-,TGTGCCAGCAGTTACGGCCCTCCTGTGGACGAGCAGTACTTC,CASSYGPPVDEQYF
TRBV19,TRBD1,TRBJ1-3,14,-,TGTGCCAGTAGAGGGACAGATTCTGGAAACACCATATATTTT,CASRGTDSGNTIYF
TRBV15,-,TRBJ2-5,12,-,TGTGCCACCGCGACAGCAGGGGAGACCCAGTACTTC,CATATAGETQYF
TRBV10-3,-,TRBJ2-7,17,-,TGTGCCATCAGTCGGGGGGCGGGGACGGGAGAGAACTCCGAGCAGTACTTC,CAISRGAGTGENSEQYF
TRBV5-1,TRBD2,TRBJ2-5,15,-,TGCGCCAGCAGCTCTTCGGGACTATCCTCAGAGACCCAGTACTTC,CASSSSGLSSETQYF
TRBV11-2,TRBD2,TRBJ2-7,16,-,TGTGCCAGCAGCCCCCTCGGCGGGAGAATTGACTACGAGCAGTACTTC,CASSPLGGRIDYEQYF
TRBV5-1,TRBD2,TRBJ2-3,13,-,TGCGCCAGCAGCCTTTCGGGGGGAGATACGCAGTATTTT,CASSLSGGDTQYF
TRBV9,TRBD1,TRBJ1-6,16,-,TGTGCCAGCAGCCCGGACCCGGGACAGGGAGGGTCACCCCTCCACTTT,CASSPDPGQGGSPLHF
TRBV7-3,TRBD1,TRBJ2-7,15,few,TGTGCCAGCAGCCTCGGGGGGACAGGGTTTTACGAGCAGTACTTC,CASSLGGTGFYEQYF
TRBV5-1,TRBD2,TRBJ2-7,15,-,TGCGCCAGCAGCTTCCTTGGGCGGGAGAGCTACGAGCAGTACTTC,CASSFLGRESYEQYF
TRBV2,-,TRBJ1-2,13,once,TGTGCCAGCAGTGAATGGAGGGTTTTCGGCTACACCTTC,CASSEWRVFGYTF
TRBV18,-,TRBJ1-2,15,once,TGTGCCAGCTCAAATACCGGGATCTCGGACTATGGCTACACCTTC,CASSNTGISDYGYTF
TRBV7-2,-,TRBJ2-1,14,-,TGTGCCAGCAGCCCTACCGACAGGTTCAATGAGCAGTTCTTC,CASSPTDRFNEQFF
TRBV13,-,TRBJ2-3,14,-,TGTGCCAGCAGCTTAGAGGGGTCCACAGATACGCAGTATTTT,CASSLEGSTDTQYF
TRBV28,-,TRBJ2-5,15,-,TGTGCCAGCAGTTTATTAGTAACGAGGGTTGAGACCCAGTACTTC,CASSLLVTRVETQYF
TRBV29-1,TRBD1,TRBJ2-1,14,-,TGCAGCGTTGAATTCCGGGACAGGAGAAATGAGCAGTTCTTC,CSVEFRDRRNEQFF
TRBV27,TRBD2,TRBJ2-1,15,-,TGTGCCAGCAGTCCTCCGGGACTAGCGGGGGATGAGCAGTTCTTC,CASSPPGLAGDEQFF
TRBV18,TRBD1,TRBJ1-1,15,once,TGTGCCAGCTCACCAGCGACAGGGGAGAACACTGAAGCTTTCTTT,CASSPATGENTEAFF
TRBV13,TRBD1,TRBJ2-2,13,-,TGTGCCAGCAGTCAAACCAGGGGGAGGGAGCTGTTTTTT,CASSQTRGRELFF
TRBV18,TRBD1,TRBJ2-5,15,-,TGTGCCAGCTCACCGCGGACAGGGGGCCTGGAGACCCAGTACTTC,CASSPRTGGLETQYF
TRBV4-2,-,TRBJ1-3,17,-,TGTGCCAGCAGCCCCCCCCTGGGCAGGGCAAAAGGAAACACCATATATTTT,CASSPPLGRAKGNTIYF
TRBV19,TRBD1,TRBJ1-5,16,-,TGTGCCAGTAGGGGACAGGGGGCTAATAGCAATCAGCCCCAGCATTTT,CASRGQGANSNQPQHF
TRBV7-9,-,TRBJ1-1,15,-,TGTGCCAGCAGCTTAGGGGCGGGGGCGGACACTGAAGCTTTCTTT,CASSLGAGADTEAFF
TRBV19,-,TRBJ1-3,14,-,TGTGCCAGTAGAGAGCAGGGTTATGGAAACACCATATATTTT,CASREQGYGNTIYF
TRBV10-3,TRBD2,TRBJ2-1,13,-,TGTGCCATCAGAGATAGCGGGAGCGATGAGCAGTTCTTC,CAIRDSGSDEQFF
TRBV7-8,TRBD2,TRBJ2-5,12,-,TGTGCCAGCAGCCCAGCGGGGGAGACCCAGTACTTC,CASSPAGETQYF
TRBV4-1,TRBD2,TRBJ2-1,16,-,TGCGCCAGCAGCCCGGGACTAGCGGGAGATTCAAATGAGCAGTTCTTC,CASSPGLAGDSNEQFF
TRBV15,-,TRBJ1-2,15,-,TGTGCCACCAGCAGGGGAGCGGGGCCGTCCTATGGCTACACCTTC,CATSRGAGPSYGYTF
TRBV12-5,TRBD1,TRBJ2-3,15,few,TGTGCTAGTGGTCCTACAGGGGGGAAATTGGATACGCAGTATTTT,CASGPTGGKLDTQYF
TRBV6-6,-,TRBJ1-1,14,-,TGTGCCAGCAGTTACTTAGCTAAGAACACTGAAGCTTTCTTT,CASSYLAKNTEAFF
TRBV27,TRBD2,TRBJ2-7,18,-,TGTGCCAGCACCCCCTTGGCGGGAGGGCCCTATCCTAGTGAGGAGCAGTACTTC,CASTPLAGGPYPSEEQYF
TRBV7-2,TRBD1,TRBJ2-7,14,-,TGTGCCAGCAGCACCTACAGGGGGCAGAGCGAGCAGTACTTC,CASSTYRGQSEQYF
TRBV7-2,TRBD2,TRBJ2-2,18,-,TGTGCCAGCAGCTTAGCGCCGGGTGCGGGAGGGCCCCACGGGGAGCTGTTTTTT,CASSLAPGAGGPHGELFF
TRBV30,TRBD2,TRBJ2-7,15,-,TGTGCCTGGAACTCCCAGGGGATAGCGGGAGTTGAGCAGTACTTC,CAWNSQGIAGVEQYF
TRBV18,-,TRBJ1-2,15,-,TGTGCCAGCTCACCTGACTCCGGCGGAGCCTATGGCTACACCTTC,CASSPDSGGAYGYTF
TRBV6-5,TRBD2,TRBJ2-7,16,-,TGTGCCAGCAGTTACGCGGGACTAGCGGCTCGGGACGAGCAGTACTTC,CASSYAGLAARDEQYF
TRBV5-1,-,TRBJ2-3,16,once,TGCGCCAGCAGCTTGGGGCAGTTAGCTAGCACAGATACGCAGTATTTT,CASSLGQLASTDTQYF
TRBV5-1,-,TRBJ2-7,13,-,TGCGCCAGCAGTAATCAGGGGGGCTACGAGCAGTACTTC,CASSNQGGYEQYF